These 32 T cell receptor beta chains came from one sample sequenced in a study of blood T cell repertoires in COVID-19. Using immunoSEQ multiplex PCR, the repertoire was profiled, and TCRdb retains in-frame clones only, with some absent. The sample has over 250,000 clones; about 90% are singletons. The sample consisted of peripheral blood. All receptors derive from a woman aged 45 to 65 with acute or convalescent COVID-19.

The gene calls are TRBV5-1 and TRBJ2-5; no firm D call. The germline gives CDR1 SGHRS, CDR2 YFSETQ. The CDR3 spans 14 residues. Trimming took off 4 bases at V and 2 bases at J, with 12 bases between the two ends. The CDR3 DNA reads TGCGCCAGCAGCCTGGCACGGTTACAAGAGACCCAGTACTTC. It specifies CASSLARLQETQYF.

The chain uses TRBV19 and TRBJ1-1; D perhaps matches TRBD1 (6 bases). Germline CDR1 is LNHDA and CDR2 is SQIVND (reference sequence). The CDR3 runs to 18 residues. V lost 4 bases to trimming and J lost 1 base, with 22 bases between them. This CDR3 reads CASSSRGGASPQNTEAFF. CDR3 DNA sequence: TGTGCCAGTAGTAGCCGCGGGGGGGCCTCCCCACAGAACACTGAAGCTTTCTTT.

The chain employs TRBV7-2 and TRBJ1-2, with D possibly TRBD1 on 5 matching bases. Per germline, CDR1 SGHTA and CDR2 FQGNSA. Deletions cut 5 bases from V and 4 bases from J, with 14 bases between. The CDR3 is 14 amino acids. The CDR3 loop is CASSPSGVSYGYTF. The CDR3, as DNA: TGTGCCAGCAGCCCCTCGGGGGTCAGCTATGGCTACACCTTC.

The chain employs TRBV28 and TRBJ2-7; TRBD1 aligns across 7 bases. With 5 bases clipped from V and 5 bases from J, the junction kept 12 bases outside the gene matches. Germline V gene sequence: CDR1 MDHEN, CDR2 SYDVKM. The CDR3 covers 15 residues. As DNA, the CDR3 is TGTGCCAGCAGTATAGACAGGGTATCGGACGACGAGCAGTACTTC. This encodes CASSIDRVSDDEQYF.

The gene calls are TRBV19 and TRBJ1-2; a weak D match, TRBD1 (5 bases). Per germline, CDR1 LNHDA and CDR2 SQIVND (reference sequence). Trimming stripped 6 bases from V and 2 bases from J, with 16 bases between. The CDR3 has 15 amino acids. CDR3 loop: CASSPGVGINYGYTF. In nucleotides, the CDR3 is TGTGCCAGTAGCCCGGGGGTTGGGATCAACTATGGCTACACCTTC.

This clone occurred a few times. The rearrangement links TRBV6-4 to TRBJ2-2, with 10 bases that match TRBD1. There are 20 residues in the CDR3. CDR1 is MRHNA and CDR2 is SNTAGT in the germline V gene. V lost 5 bases and J lost 5; bases outside the gene matches: 20. This CDR3 is CASSRLRGQGVSLRTGELFF. The CDR3 nucleotides are TGTGCCAGCAGTAGATTAAGAGGACAGGGGGTAAGTTTACGGACCGGGGAGCTGTTTTTT.

This chain connects TRBV6-5 to TRBJ2-3, with TRBD1 matching 7 bases. The germline gives CDR1 MNHEY, CDR2 SVGAGI. CDR3 size: 15 residues. With 0 bases clipped from V and 1 base from J, the junction kept 1 base outside the gene matches. In nucleotides, the CDR3 is TGTGCCAGCAGTTACTCTCAGGGGGGCACAGATACGCAGTATTTT. Translation: CASSYSQGGTDTQYF.

This chain joins TRBV18 and TRBJ1-2, with D perhaps TRBD1 (5 bases). CDR3 length equals 14 residues. From germline, CDR1 is KGHSH and CDR2 LQKENI. Trimming pared 5 bases from V and 2 bases from J, leaving 12 bases between. The DNA for the CDR3 is TGTGCCAGCTCATTAAGACAGCCCAACTATGGCTACACCTTC. Its translation: CASSLRQPNYGYTF.

V and J are TRBV4-3 and TRBJ1-6; D remains unclear. Germline V CDR1 and CDR2: LGHNA, YSLEER. V shed 0 bases and J shed 10 bases, with 7 bases lying between them. CDR3 size: 13 residues. CDR3 region: CASSQDTISPLHF. The CDR3 DNA sequence: TGCGCCAGCAGCCAAGATACAATATCACCCCTCCACTTT.

The chain carries TRBV6-5 and TRBJ1-2; 10 nucleotides agree with TRBD1. The CDR3 has 15 amino acids. Germline assignment: CDR1 MNHEY and CDR2 SVGAGI. J gave up 6 bases and V 0 bases, and 4 bases lay outside the gene matches. The CDR3 DNA follows: TGTGCCAGCAGTTACTCCGGGACAGGGGTTAATGGCTACACCTTC. Amino acids: CASSYSGTGVNGYTF.

The gene calls are TRBV28 and TRBJ2-3, with 9 bases lining up with TRBD1. The CDR3 consists of 20 residues. Germline trimming cut 6 bases from V and 2 bases from J; bases unmatched to any gene: 21. From germline, CDR1 is MDHEN and CDR2 SYDVKM. The CDR3 bases are TGTGCCAGCAGGACCGCGACAGGGGGTTCCCCAATGGGATCCACAGATACGCAGTATTTT. This sequence encodes CASRTATGGSPMGSTDTQYF.

The J gene is TRBJ1-5, the V gene TRBV28, with 9 bases lining up with TRBD1. CDR1 and CDR2 (germline): MDHEN, SYDVKM. V lost 7 bases, J lost 7 bases, and 5 bases stayed unmatched. The length of the CDR3 is 13 residues. In nucleotides, the CDR3 is TGTGCCAGCACCAGGACAGGGGACCAGCCCCAGCATTTT. It translates to CASTRTGDQPQHF.

CDR3 residues: CASSLGGANTIYF. CDR3 nucleotides: TGTGCCAGCAGCTTAGGGGGAGCAAACACCATATATTTT. The gene calls are TRBV7-9 and TRBJ1-3; D gene uncertain. Trimming stripped 1 base from V and 6 bases from J, with 7 bases between. The germline V gene encodes CDR1 SEHNR and CDR2 FQNEAQ (reference sequence). The length of the CDR3 is 13 residues. Full variable domain (rest looked up from reference TRBV7-9 and TRBJ1-3): DTGVSQNPRHKITKRGQNVTFRCDPISEHNRLYWYRQTLGQGPEFLTYFQNEAQLEKSRLLSDRFSAERPKGSFSTLEIQRTEQGDSAMYLCASSLGGANTIYFGEGSWLTVV.

This chain uses TRBV5-1 with TRBJ2-1; 9 bases map to TRBD1. Germline loops: CDR1 SGHRS, CDR2 YFSETQ. Unmatched junction bases numbered 19, after V lost 4 bases and J lost 8 bases. The CDR3 spans 18 residues. This CDR3 is CASSPRTTGTGITDEQFF. DNA of the CDR3: TGCGCCAGCAGCCCAAGAACTACCGGGACAGGGATTACAGATGAGCAGTTCTTC.

This chain uses TRBV19 with TRBJ1-4, with 7 bases aligning to TRBD1. The V gene end was trimmed by 3 bases and the J gene end by 4 bases; junction bases not matched to a gene: 2. Germline loops: CDR1 LNHDA, CDR2 SQIVND (reference sequence). The CDR3 runs 14 residues. CDR3 nucleotides: TGTGCCAGTAGTATGGGACAGTATAATGAAAAACTGTTTTTT. This codes for CASSMGQYNEKLFF.

The rearrangement joins TRBV2 to TRBJ2-3, with 12 bases identical to TRBD2. There are 13 residues in the CDR3. Germline CDR1 is SNHLY and CDR2 is FYNNEI. J lost 4 bases, V lost 10 bases, and 3 bases had no gene match. The DNA for the CDR3 is TGTGCCACCCGACTAGCGGGAGCAGATACGCAGTATTTT. This gives the protein CATRLAGADTQYF. Full variable domain (missing parts from reference TRBV2 and TRBJ2-3): EPEVTQTPSHQVTQMGQEVILRCVPISNHLYFYWYRQILGQKVEFLVSFYNNEISEKSEIFDDQFSVERPDGSNFTLKIRSTKLEDSAMYFCATRLAGADTQYFGPGTRLTVL.

The chain has TRBV4-1 and TRBJ2-5; D is undetermined. Germline V gives CDR1 MGHRA, CDR2 YSYEKL. The V and J ends lost 0 bases and 1 base respectively, with 6 bases between them. The CDR3 runs to 14 residues. DNA of the CDR3: TGCGCCAGCAGCCAAGATAATTTCCAAGAGACCCAGTACTTC. Its translation: CASSQDNFQETQYF.

The rearrangement uses TRBV6-1 and TRBJ1-6; D call uncertain. V lost 2 bases, J lost 10 bases, and 12 bases lay in between. Germline V lookup: CDR1 MNHNS, CDR2 SASEGT. CDR3 size: 14 residues. For the CDR3, the DNA is TGTGCCAGCAGTGAAACCAGTGCCAGGTCACCCCTCCACTTT. Translation: CASSETSARSPLHF.

This chain uses TRBV14 with TRBJ1-4, with D unclear. Trimming took 2 bases from V and 2 from J, leaving 9 bases between them. This CDR3 comprises 15 residues. Per the germline V gene, CDR1 is SGHDN and CDR2 is FVKESK. The CDR3 loop is CASSQFSATNEKLFF. The CDR3 coding sequence is TGTGCCAGCAGCCAATTCAGCGCGACTAATGAAAAACTGTTTTTT.

V gene TRBV10-3 combines with J gene TRBJ2-7; the D gene is possibly TRBD1 (6 bases). Trimming took off 2 bases at V and 4 bases at J, with 9 bases between the two ends. The CDR3 spans 13 residues. Per the germline V gene, CDR1 is ENHRY and CDR2 is SYGVKD. CDR3 coding DNA: TGTGCCATCAGTGAGGGACAGAAATACGAGCAGTACTTC. It specifies CAISEGQKYEQYF.

The J gene is TRBJ1-6, the V gene TRBV9; 7 bases map to TRBD1. V was clipped by 3 bases and J by 3 bases; unmatched bases: 3. Germline V gene data show CDR1 as SGDLS and CDR2 as YYNGEE. The CDR3 spans 15 residues. The DNA of the CDR3 is TGTGCCAGCAGCGGCCGGGACAGCTATAATTCACCCCTCCACTTT. Residues: CASSGRDSYNSPLHF.

The chain uses TRBV7-3 and TRBJ2-1, with TRBD2 identical over 11 bases. V shed 1 base and J 7 bases; nucleotides not matched to a gene: 15. The CDR3 contains 19 residues. Germline CDR1 and CDR2: SGHTA and FQGTGA. This CDR3 is CASSLMGRVGLADRNEQFF. The CDR3 DNA reads TGTGCCAGCAGCTTAATGGGTAGGGTGGGACTAGCGGATAGGAATGAGCAGTTCTTC.

This chain connects TRBV5-1 to TRBJ1-1, with a tentative D call TRBD1 (5 bases). The V and J ends lost 4 bases and 3 bases respectively, with 16 bases between them. This CDR3 region has 15 residues. CDR1 SGHRS and CDR2 YFSETQ come from the germline V gene. Here the CDR3 DNA reads TGCGCCAGCAGCACAAGGACAACGGTGGACACTGAAGCTTTCTTT. It codes for CASSTRTTVDTEAFF.

The chain employs TRBV28 and TRBJ1-5; D is unclear. This CDR3 region has 14 residues. Trimming left V 3 bases short and J 1 base short, with 7 bases between. Per the germline V gene, CDR1 is MDHEN and CDR2 is SYDVKM. This CDR3 reads CASSFSESNQPQHF. CDR3 bases: TGTGCCAGCAGTTTCAGTGAAAGCAATCAGCCCCAGCATTTT. Full variable domain (outside the CDR3, taken from reference TRBV28 and TRBJ1-5): DVKVTQSSRYLVKRTGEKVFLECVQDMDHENMFWYRQDPGLGLRLIYFSYDVKMKEKGDIPEGYSVSREKKERFSLILESASTNQTSMYLCASSFSESNQPQHFGDGTRLSIL.

The CDR3, as DNA: TGTGCCAGCAGTCCCCGGGACAGGGGGGACGAGCAGTACTTC. Translation gives CASSPRDRGDEQYF. This rearrangement joins TRBV27 to TRBJ2-7; 11 positions agree with TRBD1. V lost 5 bases to trimming and J lost 5 bases; unmatched junction nucleotides: 5. This CDR3 has 14 residues. Germline CDR1 MNHEY, CDR2 SMNVEV (reference sequence).

This chain connects TRBV7-2 to TRBJ1-1, with D perhaps TRBD1 (5 bases). This CDR3 is built from 15 residues. The ends were cut back, 1 base at V and 4 bases at J, with 13 bases in the middle. Germline lookup yields CDR1 SGHTA and CDR2 FQGNSA. CDR3 loop: CASSLGPGRPTEAFF. CDR3 in DNA: TGTGCCAGCAGCTTAGGTCCAGGGAGGCCCACTGAAGCTTTCTTT.

The rearrangement links TRBV28 to TRBJ1-5, with D perhaps TRBD1 (5 bases). V lost 5 bases and J 0 bases, leaving 14 bases between the germline ends. The length of the CDR3 is 16 residues. Germline lookup yields CDR1 MDHEN and CDR2 SYDVKM. CDR3 in amino acids: CASSTAGIVSNQPQHF. In DNA, the CDR3 is TGTGCCAGCAGTACGGCAGGGATCGTTAGCAATCAGCCCCAGCATTTT. Full variable domain (rest looked up from reference TRBV28 and TRBJ1-5): DVKVTQSSRYLVKRTGEKVFLECVQDMDHENMFWYRQDPGLGLRLIYFSYDVKMKEKGDIPEGYSVSREKKERFSLILESASTNQTSMYLCASSTAGIVSNQPQHFGDGTRLSIL.

The J gene is TRBJ2-1, the V gene TRBV7-9, with 7 bases matching TRBD2. CDR1 is SEHNR and CDR2 is FQNEAQ in the germline V gene (reference sequence). The CDR3 has 16 amino acids. The V and J ends lost 6 bases and 2 bases, in that order; junction bases with no gene match: 10. CDR3 sequence reads: CASSFKTSLAYNEQFF. CDR3 DNA: TGTGCCAGCAGTTTTAAGACTAGCTTGGCCTACAATGAGCAGTTCTTC.

This chain connects TRBV5-1 to TRBJ1-6, with D possibly matching TRBD1 (6 bases). The CDR3 runs to 15 residues. Germline CDR1 SGHRS, CDR2 YFSETQ. V gave up 3 bases and J gave up 5 bases, with 12 bases separating them. The CDR3 is CASSWDINNNSPLHF. The CDR3 nucleotides are TGCGCCAGCAGCTGGGACATAAACAATAATTCACCCCTCCACTTT.

This clone was detected once. The chain links TRBV6-5 to TRBJ1-1; no clear D gene. Germline CDR1 is MNHEY and CDR2 is SVGAGI. This CDR3 has 11 residues. Trimming left V 8 bases short and J 4 bases short, with 8 bases between. In DNA, the CDR3 is TGTGCCAGCGCCCCGGGCACTGAAGCTTTCTTT. Protein: CASAPGTEAFF.

The CDR3 sequence is CASRIMGLFNEQFF. The CDR3 DNA is TGTGCCAGCAGAATAATGGGACTTTTCAATGAGCAGTTCTTC. This chain connects TRBV2 to TRBJ2-1; TRBD2 is a possible D gene (6 bases). The CDR3 covers 14 residues. CDR1 SNHLY and CDR2 FYNNEI come from the germline V gene. Trimming removed 6 bases at V and 6 bases at J, with 15 bases between.

The CDR3 DNA follows: TGTGCCACCAGTGATCCCGGTCCGTACCAAGAGACCCAGTACTTC. Translation gives CATSDPGPYQETQYF. The V call is TRBV24-1, the J call TRBJ2-5; D is undetermined. Germline V gene sequence: CDR1 KGHDR, CDR2 SFDVKD. Trimming pared 3 bases from V and 0 bases from J, leaving 10 bases between. The CDR3 is 15 amino acids.